Included here is one T cell receptor (beta chain) sequence, with context. Alongside a J-beta primer mix, a sample-barcoded 5' primer served in a second PCR lasting roughly 7 to 11 cycles. Every individual sample yielded 2.5 million or more paired-end reads (each containing CDR3). TCRdb re-called the 5' RACE reads through MiXCR, storing one row per CDR3 protein. The sample lists under 800,000 distinct CDR3 sequences; more than 40% were seen once. The data derive from a study of blood T cells in healthy people across ages. Trimming took 1 base from V and 4 from J, leaving 13 bases between them. Germline CDR1 and CDR2: LGHDT and YNNKEL (reference sequence). The CDR3 is 15 amino acids. Peripheral blood was drawn, approximately 9.4 milliliters per donor.

Input material: blood. V is TRBV3-1 and J is TRBJ1-1; tentatively, D is TRBD1 (5 bases). The TCR was taken from an older woman in good health. The CDR3 nucleotides read TGTGCCAGCAGCCAAGGAGAGGCAGGGAGCACTGAAGCTTTCTTT. It specifies CASSQGEAGSTEAFF.